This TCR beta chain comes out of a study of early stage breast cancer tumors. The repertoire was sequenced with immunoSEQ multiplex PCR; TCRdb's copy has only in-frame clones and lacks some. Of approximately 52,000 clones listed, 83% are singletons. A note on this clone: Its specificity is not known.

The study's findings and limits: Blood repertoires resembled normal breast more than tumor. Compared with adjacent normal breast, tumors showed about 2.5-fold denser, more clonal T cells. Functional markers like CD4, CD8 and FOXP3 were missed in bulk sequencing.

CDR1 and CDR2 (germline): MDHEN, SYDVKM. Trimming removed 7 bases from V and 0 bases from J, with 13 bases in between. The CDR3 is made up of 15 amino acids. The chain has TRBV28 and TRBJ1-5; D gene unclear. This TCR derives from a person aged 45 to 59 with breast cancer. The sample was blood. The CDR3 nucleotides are TGTGCCAGCAAAGGCAGTCTCTATAGCAATCAGCCCCAGCATTTT. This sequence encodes CASKGSLYSNQPQHF.